These T cell receptor beta chains were read from a single sample in a study of cytomegalovirus exposure and HLA in healthy donors. Libraries were prepared by immunoSEQ multiplex PCR; TCRdb keeps only in-frame clonotypes and omits some of them. The sample has some 100,000 clones, 60% to 85% seen once. The sample taken for sequencing was PBMCs. These receptors originate from a female donor in good health and CMV-seronegative. Each CDR3 is given with its conserved first and last residue. Fields, in order: J gene, V gene, clone size, D gene, CDR3 length, CDR3 DNA, CDR3 protein. The D gene is left open where the match is weak. The size entry is marked missing in some rows and otherwise reads once, few, many or a size class.

TRBJ2-7 | TRBV19 | . | TRBD1 | 15 | TGTGCCAGTAGTCCAGGACAGGGGATTTCTTACGAGCAGTACTTC | CASSPGQGISYEQYF
TRBJ2-3 | TRBV28 | . | TRBD2 | 14 | TGTGCCAGTTCCGGCGGGGGGGCCGTAGATACGCAGTATTTT | CASSGGGAVDTQYF
TRBJ2-2 | TRBV7-6 | . | TRBD1 | 16 | TGTGCCAGCAGCCCTCAGACAGGGTGGAACACCGGGGAGCTGTTTTTT | CASSPQTGWNTGELFF
TRBJ2-1 | TRBV19 | . | TRBD1 | 15 | TGTGCCAGTACCGACAGGGGCGGACCAAGGAGCGAGCAGTTCTTC | CASTDRGGPRSEQFF
TRBJ1-1 | TRBV4-2 | . | . | 14 | TGTGCCAGCAGCCAAGATCCGGGGAGCACTGAAGCTTTCTTT | CASSQDPGSTEAFF
TRBJ2-1 | TRBV5-6 | few | TRBD1 | 15 | TGTGCCAGCAGCCGACAGGGGTCGGGCTACAATGAGCAGTTCTTC | CASSRQGSGYNEQFF
TRBJ1-2 | TRBV27 | . | . | 14 | TGTGCCAGCAGTTTAGCCCACAGGAGGGGTGGCTACACCTTC | CASSLAHRRGGYTF
TRBJ1-2 | TRBV15 | . | . | 16 | TGTGCCACCAGCAGAGATAAGTATTACCGCCTAAACTCCTACACCTTC | CATSRDKYYRLNSYTF
TRBJ2-5 | TRBV18 | . | TRBD2 | 15 | TGTGCCAGCTCACCCACCCTAGCGGGGAAAGAGACCCAGTACTTC | CASSPTLAGKETQYF
TRBJ2-7 | TRBV7-9 | . | . | 15 | TGTGCCAGCAGCGGACTACTGGTTCCCCCCAACGAGCAGTACTTC | CASSGLLVPPNEQYF
TRBJ1-6 | TRBV2 | . | TRBD1 | 14 | TGTGCCAGCAGCCAGGGGACAGGGGGTTCACCCCTCCACTTT | CASSQGTGGSPLHF
TRBJ1-1 | TRBV30 | . | . | 13 | TGTGCCTGGAGTGTAGAACGAGCGACTGAAGCTTTCTTT | CAWSVERATEAFF
TRBJ1-2 | TRBV5-1 | . | . | 13 | TGCGCCAGCAGCTTAAACGGGGGCTATGGCTACACCTTC | CASSLNGGYGYTF
TRBJ1-5 | TRBV6-1 | . | . | 14 | TGTGCCAGCAGTGGGGCGGGGGACGGTCAGCCCCAGCATTTT | CASSGAGDGQPQHF
TRBJ1-2 | TRBV5-4 | . | . | 16 | TGTGCCAGCTTCCCCGGTTCAGGGAGGGTCAACTATGGCTACACCTTC | CASFPGSGRVNYGYTF
TRBJ1-2 | TRBV9 | . | . | 14 | TGTGCCAGCAGCCCAGACGGACAGATGGATGGCTACACCTTC | CASSPDGQMDGYTF
TRBJ2-3 | TRBV5-1 | . | TRBD2 | 15 | TGCGCCAGCAGCTTCGGGACTAGCGGCACAGATACGCAGTATTTT | CASSFGTSGTDTQYF
TRBJ1-4 | TRBV7-9 | . | . | 11 | TGTTCCAGCAGCCACGGTGAAAAACTGTTTTTT | CSSSHGEKLFF
TRBJ1-4 | TRBV7-2 | . | . | 15 | TGTGCCAGCAGCTTAGACAGAGCAACTAATGAAAAACTGTTTTTT | CASSLDRATNEKLFF
TRBJ1-4 | TRBV6-4 | . | . | 19 | TGTGCCAGCAGTGACCCCTTCGAGGCAGGGGACCAACTAAATGAAAAACTGTTTTTT | CASSDPFEAGDQLNEKLFF
TRBJ1-2 | TRBV6-5 | . | . | 13 | TGTGCCAGCAGAGCCGGGAGTGACTATGGCTACACCTTC | CASRAGSDYGYTF
TRBJ2-7 | TRBV6-1 | . | . | 12 | TGTGCCAGCACCAGAAGCTCCTACGAGCAGTACTTC | CASTRSSYEQYF
TRBJ2-1 | TRBV5-1 | . | TRBD2 | 15 | TGCGCCAGCAGGACTAGCGGGGGAAAAAACAATGAGCAGTTCTTC | CASRTSGGKNNEQFF
TRBJ2-1 | TRBV7-9 | few | TRBD2 | 15 | TGTGCCAGCAGCAAGGTCGCGGGGGACTACAATGAGCAGTTCTTC | CASSKVAGDYNEQFF
TRBJ2-7 | TRBV5-1 | . | TRBD2 | 15 | TGCGCCAGCAGCTTGGGGCTAGCGGGGAGCTACGAGCAGTACTTC | CASSLGLAGSYEQYF
TRBJ2-1 | TRBV5-8 | . | TRBD2 | 16 | TGTGCCAGCAGCTTGGGAACTAGCGGGGTCCACAATGAGCAGTTCTTC | CASSLGTSGVHNEQFF
TRBJ1-2 | TRBV5-4 | . | . | 15 | TGTGCCAGCAGTCTGGGGGGGGCGTTTAACCTAGGCTACACCTTC | CASSLGGAFNLGYTF
TRBJ2-2 | TRBV7-3 | . | . | 13 | TGTGCCAGCAGCTTAAGACTGTCCGGGGAGCTGTTTTTT | CASSLRLSGELFF